These 11 T cell receptor beta chains were all obtained from the same sample, sequenced in a study of blood T cell repertoires in COVID-19. This table comes from immunoSEQ multiplex PCR, and its TCRdb copy is limited to in-frame clones, with some not included. The data show around 160,000 clones, less than 90% seen once. Sequenced sample: PBMCs or T cells enriched from blood (not recorded which). The receptors were gathered from a woman in her forties or fifties who had been exposed to COVID-19.

This rearrangement joins TRBV6-5 to TRBJ1-6; perhaps TRBD1 as D (5 bases). Trimming removed 6 bases at V and 10 bases at J, with 16 bases between. This CDR3 has 14 residues. Germline V lookup: CDR1 MNHEY, CDR2 SVGAGI. The DNA of the CDR3 is TGTGCCAGCAGGGGGGAGGGGTTGTACTCACCCCTCCACTTT. Encoded protein: CASRGEGLYSPLHF.

The chain combines TRBV5-4 with TRBJ2-3, with 7 bases identical to TRBD1. J gave up 0 bases and V 4 bases, and 8 bases lay outside the gene matches. Germline CDR1 SGHNT, CDR2 YYREEE (reference sequence). The CDR3 has 16 amino acids. CDR3 nucleotides: TGTGCCAGCAGCCTCCGAGGGACAGCGAGCACAGATACGCAGTATTTT. As protein: CASSLRGTASTDTQYF.

This chain uses TRBV19 with TRBJ2-7; 7 positions match TRBD1. V shed 4 bases, J shed 2 bases, and the junction held 5 bases outside the gene matches. The germline CDR1 and CDR2 sequences are LNHDA and SQIVND (reference sequence). The length of the CDR3 is 14 residues. DNA of the CDR3: TGTGCCAGTAGTAATCGACAGGGCGCCTACGAGCAGTACTTC. This gives the protein CASSNRQGAYEQYF.

The chain employs TRBV19 and TRBJ1-2, with unresolved D. This CDR3 contains 13 residues. V lost 5 bases to trimming and J lost 4 bases, with 11 bases between them. Germline CDR1 is LNHDA and CDR2 is SQIVND (reference sequence). In DNA, the CDR3 is TGTGCCAGTAGTCTGTCCAGTCGCTATGGCTACACCTTC. Residues: CASSLSSRYGYTF.

The rearrangement uses TRBV4-1 and TRBJ2-2; D is undetermined. The germline V and J ends were trimmed by 1 base and 5 bases, with 14 bases remaining between them. Looked up from germline, CDR1 is MGHRA and CDR2 is YSYEKL. The CDR3 totals 16 residues. CDR3 in DNA: TGCGCCAGCAGCCAAGTCCGGGTGAGGATGACCGGGGAGCTGTTTTTT. The encoded protein is CASSQVRVRMTGELFF.

The rearrangement uses TRBV7-9 and TRBJ1-6; D may be TRBD1 (5 bases). The ends were cut back, 4 bases at V and 9 bases at J, with 13 bases in the middle. This CDR3 is built from 14 residues. Germline-derived CDR1 and CDR2 are SEHNR and FQNEAQ (reference sequence). In DNA, the CDR3 is TGTGCCAGCAGCTCCCTGCGGGACGGTTCACCCCTCCACTTT. This translates into CASSSLRDGSPLHF.

The chain employs TRBV5-1 and TRBJ1-1; 8 bases agree with TRBD1. Germline CDR1 reads SGHRS; CDR2 reads YFSETQ. This CDR3 spans 14 amino acids. Trimming removed 0 bases from V and 7 bases from J; junction bases left unmatched: 5. CDR3 loop: CASSLGQGYIEAFF. In nucleotides, the CDR3 is TGCGCCAGCAGCTTGGGACAGGGGTACATTGAAGCTTTCTTT.

V and J are TRBV5-4 and TRBJ2-7, with TRBD2 identical over 11 bases. Germline V gene data show CDR1 as SGHNT and CDR2 as YYREEE (reference sequence). V lost 4 bases and J lost 3; bases outside the gene matches: 6. The CDR3 sequence is 15 residues long. The CDR3 reads CASSPTSGASYEQYF. The CDR3 nucleotides are TGTGCCAGCAGCCCGACTAGCGGGGCGAGCTACGAGCAGTACTTC.

This clone was counted a few times. The chain couples TRBV29-1 to TRBJ1-2, with D possibly matching TRBD1 (5 bases). There are 10 residues in the CDR3. V was clipped by 3 bases and J by 6 bases, with 5 bases between them. CDR1 and CDR2 from the germline V gene are SQVTM and ANQGSEA. CDR3 protein: CSVDRDGYTF. CDR3 sequence (DNA): TGCAGCGTTGACAGGGATGGCTACACCTTC.

The rearrangement links TRBV19 to TRBJ2-3; D is undetermined. The V end lost 8 bases, the J end lost 2 bases, and 14 bases lay between the germline ends. The germline V gene encodes CDR1 LNHDA and CDR2 SQIVND (reference sequence). This CDR3 has 14 amino acids. The DNA for the CDR3 is TGTGCCAGTTTTATCCAGGCATCCACAGATACGCAGTATTTT. As protein: CASFIQASTDTQYF.

The chain has TRBV4-1 and TRBJ1-4; no definite D call. The V end lost 0 bases, the J end lost 3 bases, and 11 bases lay between the germline ends. The germline CDR1 and CDR2 sequences are MGHRA and YSYEKL. There are 16 residues in the CDR3. As DNA, the CDR3 is TGCGCCAGCAGCCAAGAGCCGAGTCGCTCTAATGAAAAACTGTTTTTT. The encoded protein is CASSQEPSRSNEKLFF.